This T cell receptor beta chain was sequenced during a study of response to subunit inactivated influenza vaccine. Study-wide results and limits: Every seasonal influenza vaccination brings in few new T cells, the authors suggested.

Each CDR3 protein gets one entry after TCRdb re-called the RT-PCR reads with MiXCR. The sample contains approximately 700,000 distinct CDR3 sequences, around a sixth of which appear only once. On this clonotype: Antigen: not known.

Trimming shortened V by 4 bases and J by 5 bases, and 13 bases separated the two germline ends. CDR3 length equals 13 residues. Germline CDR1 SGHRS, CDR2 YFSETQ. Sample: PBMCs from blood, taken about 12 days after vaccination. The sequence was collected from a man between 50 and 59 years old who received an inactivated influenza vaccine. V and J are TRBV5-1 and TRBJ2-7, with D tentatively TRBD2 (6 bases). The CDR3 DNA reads TGCGCCAGCAGCGAATGGGGGGACGACGAGCAGTACTTC. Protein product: CASSEWGDDEQYF.